A selection of T cell receptor beta chains follows, all from one sample in a study of graft-versus-host responses after intestinal transplantation. The antigens of these receptors remain unknown. Profiling relied on immunoSEQ multiplex PCR, and the TCRdb table lists in-frame clones only, not all of them. Of about 120,000 clones listed, 90% to 95% are singletons. The sequencing here drew on unstimulated CD8+ T cells sorted from spleen or lymph node cells, taken before transplant. All receptors derive from a human donor who was the organ donor for an intestinal transplant. CDR3s leave out the opening cysteine and the closing phenylalanine or tryptophan. The order of the fields is V gene, clone size, J gene, CDR3 protein. Not every row has a clone size; where given, it reads once, few, many or a size class.

V gene: TRBV15
clone size: -
J gene: TRBJ2-7
CDR3 protein: ATSRPLSYEQY

V gene: TRBV9
clone size: -
J gene: TRBJ1-2
CDR3 protein: ASSARSGTEYGYT

V gene: TRBV4-1
clone size: -
J gene: TRBJ1-1
CDR3 protein: ASSQDFRVTEAF

V gene: TRBV9
clone size: -
J gene: TRBJ2-3
CDR3 protein: ASSVFTSGGDTQY

V gene: TRBV18
clone size: -
J gene: TRBJ1-1
CDR3 protein: ASSPPWTGTNTEAF

V gene: TRBV5-1
clone size: -
J gene: TRBJ2-7
CDR3 protein: ASSGGTGYEQY

V gene: TRBV4-1
clone size: -
J gene: TRBJ2-7
CDR3 protein: ASSQSFRTSYEQY

V gene: TRBV14
clone size: -
J gene: TRBJ1-3
CDR3 protein: ASSQGQGAGDTIY

V gene: TRBV9
clone size: -
J gene: TRBJ1-3
CDR3 protein: ASSVRPYHWSSGNTIY

V gene: TRBV7-6
clone size: -
J gene: TRBJ1-1
CDR3 protein: ASSLEGGEAF

V gene: TRBV7-6
clone size: -
J gene: TRBJ2-7
CDR3 protein: ASSPHGPGYEQY

V gene: TRBV2
clone size: -
J gene: TRBJ2-1
CDR3 protein: ASSELAGAYEQF

V gene: TRBV5-1
clone size: few
J gene: TRBJ2-7
CDR3 protein: ASSSDSYYEQY

V gene: TRBV30
clone size: -
J gene: TRBJ2-3
CDR3 protein: ACTVEGQYTDTQY

V gene: TRBV14
clone size: few
J gene: TRBJ2-2
CDR3 protein: ASSPQPSGNTGELF

V gene: TRBV4-1
clone size: once
J gene: TRBJ2-7
CDR3 protein: ASFDTQTYEQY

V gene: TRBV11-2
clone size: -
J gene: TRBJ1-1
CDR3 protein: ASSLSPRSNRVNTEAF

V gene: TRBV4-2
clone size: -
J gene: TRBJ1-1
CDR3 protein: ASSQGGMNTEAF

V gene: TRBV6-5
clone size: -
J gene: TRBJ2-4
CDR3 protein: ASSWGEAKNIQY

V gene: TRBV27
clone size: -
J gene: TRBJ1-5
CDR3 protein: ASAGAANQPQH

V gene: TRBV28
clone size: -
J gene: TRBJ1-2
CDR3 protein: ASSLTTGAYGYT

V gene: TRBV9
clone size: -
J gene: TRBJ2-3
CDR3 protein: ASNAGPSSTDTQY

V gene: TRBV5-8
clone size: -
J gene: TRBJ2-5
CDR3 protein: ASSLGVTGGPGETQY

V gene: TRBV19
clone size: -
J gene: TRBJ2-3
CDR3 protein: ASSIGHSFTDTQY

V gene: TRBV18
clone size: -
J gene: TRBJ1-1
CDR3 protein: ASSPRPAGNTEAF

V gene: TRBV7-9
clone size: -
J gene: TRBJ2-1
CDR3 protein: ASSPPGFYNEQF

V gene: TRBV5-4
clone size: once
J gene: TRBJ2-3
CDR3 protein: ASSLAEPNTDTQY

V gene: TRBV29-1
clone size: -
J gene: TRBJ2-3
CDR3 protein: SVVEEGLITDTQY

V gene: TRBV27
clone size: -
J gene: TRBJ2-1
CDR3 protein: ASSRTAYNEQF

V gene: TRBV27
clone size: -
J gene: TRBJ2-1
CDR3 protein: ASAGGGPYNEQF

V gene: TRBV5-6
clone size: -
J gene: TRBJ2-1
CDR3 protein: ASSLTILYSYNEQF

V gene: TRBV28
clone size: -
J gene: TRBJ1-2
CDR3 protein: ASRPPQVPRYGYT

V gene: TRBV23-1
clone size: -
J gene: TRBJ1-1
CDR3 protein: ASPGQKNTEAF

V gene: TRBV7-6
clone size: -
J gene: TRBJ2-3
CDR3 protein: ASSRGGWSDTQY

V gene: TRBV9
clone size: -
J gene: TRBJ2-3
CDR3 protein: ASSVGGRFTDTQY

V gene: TRBV6-5
clone size: -
J gene: TRBJ2-1
CDR3 protein: ASSFQWGEQF

V gene: TRBV28
clone size: -
J gene: TRBJ1-1
CDR3 protein: ASSFSPDRVAAF

V gene: TRBV5-1
clone size: -
J gene: TRBJ2-7
CDR3 protein: ASSRAPTLIYEQY

V gene: TRBV11-3
clone size: -
J gene: TRBJ2-7
CDR3 protein: ASSLGGEGAYEQY

V gene: TRBV4-1
clone size: -
J gene: TRBJ1-5
CDR3 protein: ASSQDGGQDHQPQH

V gene: TRBV9
clone size: -
J gene: TRBJ2-1
CDR3 protein: ASSVDGSYNEQF

V gene: TRBV6-6
clone size: -
J gene: TRBJ1-2
CDR3 protein: ASRRGTEYGYT

V gene: TRBV27
clone size: -
J gene: TRBJ2-7
CDR3 protein: ASAGQGAFYEQY

V gene: TRBV6-6
clone size: -
J gene: TRBJ2-3
CDR3 protein: ASSLTSGSGDTQY

V gene: TRBV9
clone size: -
J gene: TRBJ2-3
CDR3 protein: ASSRTGGADTQY

V gene: TRBV4-3
clone size: -
J gene: TRBJ2-7
CDR3 protein: ASSQDLGGFLEQY

V gene: TRBV4-1
clone size: once
J gene: TRBJ2-4
CDR3 protein: ASSLQVAKNIQY

V gene: TRBV27
clone size: -
J gene: TRBJ1-5
CDR3 protein: ASYRRDRGRQPQH

V gene: TRBV27
clone size: -
J gene: TRBJ2-7
CDR3 protein: AILTSSWYEQY

V gene: TRBV30
clone size: -
J gene: TRBJ2-7
CDR3 protein: AWSLAGASEQY

V gene: TRBV6-6
clone size: -
J gene: TRBJ1-2
CDR3 protein: ASSLLVRHGGYT